This T cell receptor (beta chain) originates from a study of blood T cell repertoires in COVID-19. Study-wide background: Donors in the United States, Italy and Spain gave samples during acute or convalescent COVID-19.

This CDR3 is built from 14 residues. Germline CDR1 is LNHDA and CDR2 is SQIVND (reference sequence). The trim removed 5 bases at V and 7 bases at J, leaving 8 bases unmatched. Assay used: immunoSEQ multiplex PCR; TCRdb lists only in-frame clones, some missing. The data hold 140,000 to 150,000 clones, with approximately 84% observed a single time. The origin of this receptor is a woman aged 50 to 60 with acute COVID-19. Sequencing used PBMCs or T cells enriched from blood (not recorded which). The chain recombines TRBV19 with TRBJ2-1; 7 positions match TRBD1. CDR3 coding DNA: TGTGCCAGTAGTCCCAACAGGGGTTGGAATGAGCAGTTCTTC. Protein sequence: CASSPNRGWNEQFF.